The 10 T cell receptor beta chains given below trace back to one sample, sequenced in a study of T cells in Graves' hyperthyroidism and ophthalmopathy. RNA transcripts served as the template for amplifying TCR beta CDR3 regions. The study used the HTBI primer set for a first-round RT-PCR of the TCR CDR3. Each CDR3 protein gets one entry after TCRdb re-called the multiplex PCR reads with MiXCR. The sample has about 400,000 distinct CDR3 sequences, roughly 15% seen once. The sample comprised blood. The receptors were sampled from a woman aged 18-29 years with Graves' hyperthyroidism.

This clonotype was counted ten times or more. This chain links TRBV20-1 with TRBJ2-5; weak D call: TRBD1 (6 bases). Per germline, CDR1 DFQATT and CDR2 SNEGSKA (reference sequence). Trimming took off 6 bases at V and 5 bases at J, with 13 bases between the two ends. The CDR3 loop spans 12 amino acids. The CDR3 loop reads CSAQGGSETQYF. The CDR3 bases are TGCAGTGCCCAAGGGGGATCCGAGACCCAGTACTTC.

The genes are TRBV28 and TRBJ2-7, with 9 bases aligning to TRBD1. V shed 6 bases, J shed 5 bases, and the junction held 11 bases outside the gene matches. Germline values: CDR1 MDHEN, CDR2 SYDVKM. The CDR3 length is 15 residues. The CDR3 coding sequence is TGTGCCAGCAGAACTATCGGGACAGGGCTCCACGAGCAGTACTTC. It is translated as CASRTIGTGLHEQYF. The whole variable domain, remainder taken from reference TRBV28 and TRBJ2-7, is DVKVTQSSRYLVKRTGEKVFLECVQDMDHENMFWYRQDPGLGLRLIYFSYDVKMKEKGDIPEGYSVSREKKERFSLILESASTNQTSMYLCASRTIGTGLHEQYFGPGTRLTVT.

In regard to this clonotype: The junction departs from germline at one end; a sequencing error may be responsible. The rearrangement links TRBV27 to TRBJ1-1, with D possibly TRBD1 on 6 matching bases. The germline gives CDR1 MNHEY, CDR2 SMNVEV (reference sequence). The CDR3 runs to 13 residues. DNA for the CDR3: TGTGCCAGCAGTGGGGACACCAACACTGAAGCTCTCTTT. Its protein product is CASSGDTNTEALF.

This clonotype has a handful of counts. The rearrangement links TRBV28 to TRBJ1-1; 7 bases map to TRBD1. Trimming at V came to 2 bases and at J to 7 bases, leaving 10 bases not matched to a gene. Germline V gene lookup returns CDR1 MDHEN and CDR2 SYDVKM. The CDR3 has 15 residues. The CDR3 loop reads CASSLAGTVRFEAFF. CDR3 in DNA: TGTGCCAGCAGTTTAGCCGGGACAGTGAGATTTGAAGCTTTCTTT.

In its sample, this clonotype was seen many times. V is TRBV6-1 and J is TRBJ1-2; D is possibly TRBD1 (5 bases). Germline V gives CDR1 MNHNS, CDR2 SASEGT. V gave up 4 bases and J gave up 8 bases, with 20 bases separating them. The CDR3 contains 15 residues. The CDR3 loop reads CASSVRTREIGGYTF. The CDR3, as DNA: TGTGCCAGCAGTGTCCGTACCAGGGAAATAGGAGGCTACACCTTC.

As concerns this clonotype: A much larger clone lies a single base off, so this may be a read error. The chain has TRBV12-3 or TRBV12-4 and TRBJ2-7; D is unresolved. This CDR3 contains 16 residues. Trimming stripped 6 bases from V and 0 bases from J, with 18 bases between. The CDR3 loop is CASSSTQLSASYEQYF. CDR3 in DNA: TGTGCCAGCAGCTCCACCCAGTTAAGCGCCTCCTACGAGCAGTACTTC.

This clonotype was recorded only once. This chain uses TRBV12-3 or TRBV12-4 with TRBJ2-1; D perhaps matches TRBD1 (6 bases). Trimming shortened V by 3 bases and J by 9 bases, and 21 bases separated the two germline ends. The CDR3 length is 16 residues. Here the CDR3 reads CASSFLADSAAGEQFF. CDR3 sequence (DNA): TGTGCCAGCAGTTTCCTCGCGGACAGCGCAGCCGGTGAGCAGTTCTTC.

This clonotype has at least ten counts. The CDR3, as DNA: TGTGCCAGCAGTTACGGGGACAGAGACACTGAAGCTTTCTTT. Translating it yields CASSYGDRDTEAFF. The genes are TRBV6-5 and TRBJ1-1; 7 nucleotides align to TRBD1. The V segment lost 2 bases and the J segment 3 bases; nucleotides outside the gene matches: 3. Germline V gene data show CDR1 as MNHEY and CDR2 as SVGAGI. The CDR3 totals 14 residues.

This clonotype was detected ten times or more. Written as DNA, the CDR3 is TGCGCCAGCAGCGGGACAGGAGTCTATGGCTACACCTTC. As protein: CASSGTGVYGYTF. The chain joins TRBV5-1 to TRBJ1-2; 8 nucleotides agree with TRBD1. Germline V gene sequence: CDR1 SGHRS, CDR2 YFSETQ. Unmatched junction bases numbered 3, after V lost 4 bases and J lost 4 bases. CDR3 length equals 13 residues.

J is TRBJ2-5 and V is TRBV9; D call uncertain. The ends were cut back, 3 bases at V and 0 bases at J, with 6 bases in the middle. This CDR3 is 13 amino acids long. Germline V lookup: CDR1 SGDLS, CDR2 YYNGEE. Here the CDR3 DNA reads TGTGCCAGCAGCGCACCGAACCAAGAGACCCAGTACTTC. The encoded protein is CASSAPNQETQYF.